This T cell receptor (beta chain) was observed in a study of blood T cell repertoires in COVID-19. V lost 6 bases and J lost 6; bases outside the gene matches: 3. This CDR3 is built from 14 residues. CDR1 and CDR2 from the germline V gene are SGHTA and FQGNSA. Per the original data handling: The assay estimated nucleated cells by amplifying reference gene primers. Profiled with immunoSEQ multiplex PCR; TCRdb holds only in-frame clones, not every one. The V and J calls and clone size are taken from that table; D and trimming were inferred from the DNA. This table has some 64,000 clones, about 88% appearing once.

This TCR was sampled from a man aged 65 to 85 with acute or convalescent COVID-19. Sequenced input: peripheral blood. The V call is TRBV7-2, the J call TRBJ2-1; 12 bases line up with TRBD2. CDR3 bases: TGTGCCAGCAGAGCTAGCGGGGGGGCCAATGAGCAGTTCTTC. Translated, it gives CASRASGGANEQFF.